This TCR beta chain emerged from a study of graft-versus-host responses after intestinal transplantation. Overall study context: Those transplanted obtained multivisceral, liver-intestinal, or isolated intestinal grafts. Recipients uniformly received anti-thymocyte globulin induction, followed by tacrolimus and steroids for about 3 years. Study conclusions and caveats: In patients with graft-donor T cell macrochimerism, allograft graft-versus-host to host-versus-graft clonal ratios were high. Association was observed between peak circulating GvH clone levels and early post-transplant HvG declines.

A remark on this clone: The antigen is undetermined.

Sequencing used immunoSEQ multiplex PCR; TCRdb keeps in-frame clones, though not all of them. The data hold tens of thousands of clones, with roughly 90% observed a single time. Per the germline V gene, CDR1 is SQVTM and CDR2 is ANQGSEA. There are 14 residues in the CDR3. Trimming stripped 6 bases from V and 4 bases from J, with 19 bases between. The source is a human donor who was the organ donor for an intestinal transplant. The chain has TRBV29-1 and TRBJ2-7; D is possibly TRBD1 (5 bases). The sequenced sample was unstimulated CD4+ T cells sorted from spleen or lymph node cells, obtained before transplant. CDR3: CSVEVQGVKYEQYF. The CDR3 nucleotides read TGCAGCGTCGAGGTGCAGGGCGTTAAGTACGAGCAGTACTTC.